One sample yielded the 25 T cell receptor beta chains listed below, sequenced in a study of blood T cell repertoires in COVID-19 (dated by TCRdb to 2018 to 2021). The library relied on the immunoSEQ multiplex PCR assay. TCRdb re-hosts the immuneACCESS table, in-frame sequences only. Its copies lack some clones; in the studies checked, an unresolved V gene accounts for under half of them, and the cause for the rest is not known. For this sample the table gives approximately 530,000 clones, of which 70% to 90% were detected only once. The ten largest clones take up around 8% of the sample. The material sequenced was peripheral blood. The receptors shown here come from a woman in her fifties or sixties with COVID-19, enrolled during active disease.

The J gene is TRBJ2-1, the V gene TRBV10-1, with D maybe TRBD2 (5 bases). Trimming shortened V by 0 bases and J by 7 bases, and 7 bases separated the two germline ends. Germline CDR1 WNHNN, CDR2 SYGVQD (reference sequence). The CDR3 has 13 amino acids. The chain's CDR3 is CASSESRANEQFF. The CDR3 DNA follows: TGCGCCAGCAGTGAGTCGAGGGCAAATGAGCAGTTCTTC.

V and J are TRBV6-5 and TRBJ2-5, with TRBD2 as a possible D gene (6 bases). CDR1 and CDR2 from the germline V gene are MNHEY and SVGAGI. V lost 1 base and J lost 5, with 14 bases in between. This CDR3 contains 15 residues. The CDR3 nucleotides are TGTGCCAGCAGTTACTTGGGGGGTTCGAAGGAGACCCAGTACTTC. Protein product: CASSYLGGSKETQYF.

This chain links TRBV6-1 with TRBJ1-1; tentatively, D is TRBD1 (6 bases). The V end lost 1 base, the J end lost 6 bases, and 12 bases lay between the germline ends. Germline values: CDR1 MNHNS, CDR2 SASEGT. The CDR3 covers 14 residues. The CDR3 loop is CASSEGTGLAEAFF. The CDR3 coding sequence is TGTGCCAGCAGTGAAGGAACAGGGTTGGCTGAAGCTTTCTTT.

V and J are TRBV30 and TRBJ1-2; D is unclear. The CDR3 runs 10 residues. The V gene lost 8 bases and the J gene lost 3 bases, with 7 bases spanning the gap. Germline values: CDR1 GTSNPN, CDR2 SVGIG (reference sequence). The CDR3 region has the DNA TGTGCCCAGGCCGACTATGGCTACACCTTC. This sequence encodes CAQADYGYTF.

V is TRBV5-5 and J is TRBJ2-1; perhaps TRBD2 as D (5 bases). The CDR3 contains 15 residues. V shed 2 bases and J shed 1 base, with 10 bases lying between them. Germline values: CDR1 SGHKS, CDR2 YYEKEE (reference sequence). This CDR3 reads CASSFRTDSYNEQFF. For the CDR3, the DNA is TGTGCCAGCAGCTTCCGGACTGATTCCTACAATGAGCAGTTCTTC.

The chain carries TRBV9 and TRBJ1-1; D ambiguous. Germline V gene data show CDR1 as SGDLS and CDR2 as YYNGEE. The V gene lost 4 bases and the J gene lost 0 bases, with 13 bases spanning the gap. The CDR3 spans 15 residues. CDR3 region: CASSPPTGLNTEAFF. The CDR3 DNA reads TGTGCCAGCAGCCCACCTACGGGGTTGAACACTGAAGCTTTCTTT.

This CDR3 reads CATSSGISYEQYF. In nucleotides, the CDR3 is TGTGCCACCTCCTCCGGGATCTCCTACGAGCAGTACTTC. The chain uses TRBV12-3 or TRBV12-4 and TRBJ2-7, with a possible D match to TRBD2 (5 bases). V lost 10 bases and J lost 0, with 13 bases in between. CDR3 length equals 13 residues.

The chain recombines TRBV5-5 with TRBJ1-3, with D maybe TRBD1 (6 bases). Germline V gene sequence: CDR1 SGHKS, CDR2 YYEKEE (reference sequence). CDR3 size: 15 residues. V lost 2 bases and J lost 3, with 12 bases in between. Here the CDR3 DNA reads TGTGCCAGCAGCTTACAGGGAATGATTGGAAACACCATATATTTT. It encodes CASSLQGMIGNTIYF. The full variable domain, its missing parts supplied by reference TRBV5-5 and TRBJ1-3, is DAGVTQSPTHLIKTRGQQVTLRCSPISGHKSVSWYQQVLGQGPQFIFQYYEKEERGRGNFPDRFSARQFPNYSSELNVNALLLGDSALYLCASSLQGMIGNTIYFGEGSWLTVV.

The chain couples TRBV7-2 to TRBJ2-7; TRBD2 matches at 7 bases. The trim removed 1 base at V and 5 bases at J, leaving 2 bases unmatched. The germline gives CDR1 SGHTA, CDR2 FQGNSA. CDR3 length: 13 residues. The DNA for the CDR3 is TGTGCCAGCAGCTTAGGGGGAGGGAACGAGCAGTACTTC. Its protein product is CASSLGGGNEQYF. Full variable domain (rest looked up from reference TRBV7-2 and TRBJ2-7): GAGVSQSPSNKVTEKGKDVELRCDPISGHTALYWYRQSLGQGLEFLIYFQGNSAPDKSGLPSDRFSAERTGGSVSTLTIQRTQQEDSAVYLCASSLGGGNEQYFGPGTRLTVT.

The rearrangement joins TRBV5-1 to TRBJ1-2; 9 bases line up with TRBD1. The CDR3 length is 14 residues. The V and J ends lost 3 bases and 8 bases, in that order; junction bases with no gene match: 8. The germline CDR1 and CDR2 sequences are SGHRS and YFSETQ. In DNA form, the CDR3 reads TGCGCCAGCAGCTCCAACACGGGACAGGGAGGCTACACCTTC. Its protein product is CASSSNTGQGGYTF. Full variable domain (remainder filled in from reference TRBV5-1 and TRBJ1-2): KAGVTQTPRYLIKTRGQQVTLSCSPISGHRSVSWYQQTPGQGLQFLFEYFSETQRNKGNFPGRFSGRQFSNSRSEMNVSTLELGDSALYLCASSSNTGQGGYTFGSGTRLTVV.

This clone was recorded a few times. The rearrangement joins TRBV9 to TRBJ2-2; D not resolved. V dropped 3 bases and J dropped 6 bases, with 18 bases sitting between them. CDR1 is SGDLS and CDR2 is YYNGEE in the germline V gene. The CDR3 spans 16 residues. The CDR3: CASSGSPTGLSGELFF. The CDR3 DNA is TGTGCCAGCAGCGGATCCCCTACTGGTTTATCCGGGGAGCTGTTTTTT.

This rearrangement joins TRBV15 to TRBJ2-1; TRBD1 aligns across 10 bases. The V segment lost 2 bases and the J segment 2 bases; nucleotides outside the gene matches: 6. The CDR3 runs to 17 residues. Germline V gene lookup returns CDR1 LNHNV and CDR2 YYDKDF (reference sequence). Written as DNA, the CDR3 is TGTGCCACCAGCAGACGCAAAGGACAGGGGGCCTACAATGAGCAGTTCTTC. It is translated as CATSRRKGQGAYNEQFF.

The chain links TRBV11-2 to TRBJ2-7, with TRBD2 identical over 7 bases. Unmatched junction bases numbered 2, after V lost 1 base and J lost 2 bases. The CDR3 runs to 14 residues. Per germline, CDR1 SGHAT and CDR2 FQNNGV. This CDR3 is CASSLGREAYEQYF. CDR3 DNA: TGTGCCAGCAGCTTAGGCCGGGAGGCCTACGAGCAGTACTTC.

CDR3 bases: TGTGCCTGGAGTGAACTACTCACAGATACGCAGTATTTT. This gives the protein CAWSELLTDTQYF. The chain links TRBV30 to TRBJ2-3; D ambiguous. V lost 1 base to trimming and J lost 2 bases, with 7 bases between them. Germline loops: CDR1 GTSNPN, CDR2 SVGIG (reference sequence). The length of the CDR3 is 13 residues. The full variable domain, its missing parts supplied by reference TRBV30 and TRBJ2-3, is SQTIHQWPATLVQPVGSPLSLECTVEGTSNPNLYWYRQAAGRGLQLLFYSVGIGQISSEVPQNLSASRPQDRQFILSSKKLLLSDSGFYLCAWSELLTDTQYFGPGTRLTVL.

In its sample, this clone was seen a few times. The chain couples TRBV29-1 to TRBJ2-1; TRBD1 matches 9 bases. This CDR3 contains 13 residues. The germline CDR1 and CDR2 sequences are SQVTM and ANQGSEA. CDR3 in amino acids: CRVITGGGNEQFF. The CDR3 DNA is TGCAGGGTAATTACAGGGGGCGGGAATGAGCAGTTCTTC.

The chain recombines TRBV4-2 with TRBJ2-7; 7 bases align to TRBD1. The CDR3 totals 15 residues. Trimming took 4 bases from V and 2 from J; bases not matched to a gene: 8. Looked up from germline, CDR1 is LGHNA and CDR2 is YNFKEQ. CDR3 nucleotide sequence: TGTGCCAGCAGCCCCTCGACAGGGAACCCCTACGAGCAGTACTTC. Translating it yields CASSPSTGNPYEQYF.

The chain combines TRBV29-1 with TRBJ2-1; tentative D call: TRBD2 (6 bases). CDR3 length: 15 residues. Germline CDR1 and CDR2: SQVTM and ANQGSEA. Trimming took off 7 bases at V and 2 bases at J, with 18 bases between the two ends. The CDR3 region has the DNA TGCAGCGCCGAGGGTCTTAGCGGAACCTACAATGAGCAGTTCTTC. Its translation: CSAEGLSGTYNEQFF.

This chain uses TRBV28 with TRBJ1-2; 11 positions agree with TRBD1. In germline, CDR1 is MDHEN, CDR2 SYDVKM. V was clipped by 6 bases and J by 2 bases; unmatched bases: 5. This CDR3 comprises 15 residues. In DNA form, the CDR3 reads TGTGCCAGCAGGCGGACAGGGGGCATAAACTATGGCTACACCTTC. Translation: CASRRTGGINYGYTF.

This chain connects TRBV24-1 to TRBJ1-1; possibly TRBD1 for D (6 bases). With 3 bases removed from V and 1 base from J, the gap between germline ends came to 11 bases. This CDR3 has 15 residues. CDR1 and CDR2 (germline): KGHDR, SFDVKD. CDR3 nucleotide sequence: TGTGCCACCAGTGATACGGGACACCCGAACACTGAAGCTTTCTTT. The encoded protein is CATSDTGHPNTEAFF.

This chain's CDR3 is CASSPGRAEAFF. CDR3 nucleotides: TGTGCCAGCTCACCGGGGAGGGCTGAAGCTTTCTTT. The chain carries TRBV18 and TRBJ1-1, with D uncertain. This CDR3 contains 12 residues. Trimming shortened V by 3 bases and J by 6 bases, and 8 bases separated the two germline ends. Germline V gene data show CDR1 as KGHSH and CDR2 as LQKENI.

The chain is built from TRBV3-1 (or the pseudogene TRBV3-2) and TRBJ1-1; D gene unclear. Trimming took off 0 bases at V and 4 bases at J, with 12 bases between the two ends. The CDR3 contains 15 residues. The germline V gene has CDR1 LGHDT and CDR2 YNNKEL (reference sequence). This chain's CDR3 is CASSQEENSGTEAFF. The DNA for the CDR3 is TGTGCCAGCAGCCAAGAGGAAAACAGCGGCACTGAAGCTTTCTTT.

The CDR3 DNA is TGCGCCAGCAACCAGGGAGGCACCGGGGAGCTGTTTTTT. As protein: CASNQGGTGELFF. The chain joins TRBV10-1 to TRBJ2-2; maybe TRBD2 (6 bases). Germline V gene data show CDR1 as WNHNN and CDR2 as SYGVQD (reference sequence). Trimming took 7 bases from V and 4 from J, leaving 10 bases between them. CDR3 size: 13 residues.

This chain links TRBV5-1 with TRBJ2-2, with a tentative D call TRBD1 (6 bases). Germline lookup yields CDR1 SGHRS and CDR2 YFSETQ. This CDR3 is 14 amino acids long. Trimming stripped 7 bases from V and 1 base from J, with 11 bases between. The CDR3 coding sequence is TGCGCCAGCGCTTGGGGACAGAACACCGGGGAGCTGTTTTTT. Translated: CASAWGQNTGELFF. Full variable domain (remainder filled in from reference TRBV5-1 and TRBJ2-2): KAGVTQTPRYLIKTRGQQVTLSCSPISGHRSVSWYQQTPGQGLQFLFEYFSETQRNKGNFPGRFSGRQFSNSRSEMNVSTLELGDSALYLCASAWGQNTGELFFGEGSRLTVL.

V usage is TRBV2 and J usage is TRBJ2-2; the D gene is possibly TRBD1 (5 bases). The germline CDR1 and CDR2 sequences are SNHLY and FYNNEI. The CDR3 has 15 amino acids. The ends were cut back, 8 bases at V and 1 base at J, with 14 bases in the middle. This CDR3 is CASLARTLNTGELFF. As DNA, the CDR3 is TGTGCCAGCTTGGCGAGGACACTGAACACCGGGGAGCTGTTTTTT.

The J gene is TRBJ1-4, the V gene TRBV7-9, with 7 bases lining up with TRBD1. Germline lookup yields CDR1 SEHNR and CDR2 FQNEAQ (reference sequence). J lost 7 bases, V lost 4 bases, and 3 bases had no gene match. The CDR3 has 13 amino acids. CDR3 amino acids: CASSSTGFEKLFF. DNA of the CDR3: TGTGCCAGCAGCTCGACAGGGTTTGAAAAACTGTTTTTT.